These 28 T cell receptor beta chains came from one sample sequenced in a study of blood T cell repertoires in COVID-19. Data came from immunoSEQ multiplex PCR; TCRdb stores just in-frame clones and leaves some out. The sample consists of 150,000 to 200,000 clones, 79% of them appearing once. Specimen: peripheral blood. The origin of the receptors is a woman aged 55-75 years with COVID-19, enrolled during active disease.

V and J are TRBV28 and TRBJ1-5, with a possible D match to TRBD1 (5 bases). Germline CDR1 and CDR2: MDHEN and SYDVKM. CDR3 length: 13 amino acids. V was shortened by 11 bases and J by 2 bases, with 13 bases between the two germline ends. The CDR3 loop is CACGGVRNQPQHF. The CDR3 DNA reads TGTGCCTGTGGGGGGGTTCGCAATCAGCCCCAGCATTTT.

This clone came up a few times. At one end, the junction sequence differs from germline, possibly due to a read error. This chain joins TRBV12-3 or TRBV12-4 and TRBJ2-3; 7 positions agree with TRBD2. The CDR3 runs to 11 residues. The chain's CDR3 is CASSYLLAIAF. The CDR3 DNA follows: TGTGCCAGCAGTTACTTACTAGCGATAGCTTTT.

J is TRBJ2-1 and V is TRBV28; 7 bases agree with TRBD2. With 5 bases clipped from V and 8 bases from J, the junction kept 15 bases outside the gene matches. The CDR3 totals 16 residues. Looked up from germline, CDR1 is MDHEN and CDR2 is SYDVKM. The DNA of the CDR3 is TGTGCCAGCAGTAATGGTGGGTGGGAGGGCCAATATGAGCAGTTCTTC. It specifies CASSNGGWEGQYEQFF.

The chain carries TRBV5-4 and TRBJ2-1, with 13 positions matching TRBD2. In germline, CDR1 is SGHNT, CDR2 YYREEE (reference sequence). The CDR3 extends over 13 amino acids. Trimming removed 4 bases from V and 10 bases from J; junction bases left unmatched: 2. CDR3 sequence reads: CASSTGLAGEQFF. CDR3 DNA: TGTGCCAGCAGCACGGGACTAGCGGGAGAGCAGTTCTTC.

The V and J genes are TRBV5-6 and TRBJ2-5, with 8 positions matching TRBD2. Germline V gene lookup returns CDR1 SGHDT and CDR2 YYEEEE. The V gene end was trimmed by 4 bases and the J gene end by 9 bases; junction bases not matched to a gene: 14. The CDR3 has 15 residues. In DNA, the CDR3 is TGTGCCAGCAGCGCCCGCGGAGCGGGGGTCGTGGCCCAGTACTTC. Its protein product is CASSARGAGVVAQYF.

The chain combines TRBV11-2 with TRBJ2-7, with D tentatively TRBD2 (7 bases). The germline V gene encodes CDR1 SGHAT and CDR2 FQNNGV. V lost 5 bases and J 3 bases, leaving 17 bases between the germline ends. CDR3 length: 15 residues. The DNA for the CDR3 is TGTGCCAGCAGCCACGGGGGGCCACAGAACTACGAGCAGTACTTC. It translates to CASSHGGPQNYEQYF.

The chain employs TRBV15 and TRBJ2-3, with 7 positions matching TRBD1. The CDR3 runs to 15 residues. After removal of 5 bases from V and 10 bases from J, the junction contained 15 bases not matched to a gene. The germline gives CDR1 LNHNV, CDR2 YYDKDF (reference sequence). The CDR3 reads CATSGDRNPLSAQYF. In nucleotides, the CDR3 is TGTGCCACCAGCGGGGACAGAAACCCTTTGAGTGCGCAGTATTTT.

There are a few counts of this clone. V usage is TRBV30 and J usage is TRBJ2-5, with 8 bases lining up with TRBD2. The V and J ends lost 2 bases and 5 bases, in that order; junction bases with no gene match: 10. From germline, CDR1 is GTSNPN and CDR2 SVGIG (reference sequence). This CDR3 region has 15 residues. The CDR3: CAWSKRAGVSETQYF. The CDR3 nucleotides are TGTGCCTGGAGTAAAAGAGCGGGAGTGTCGGAGACCCAGTACTTC.

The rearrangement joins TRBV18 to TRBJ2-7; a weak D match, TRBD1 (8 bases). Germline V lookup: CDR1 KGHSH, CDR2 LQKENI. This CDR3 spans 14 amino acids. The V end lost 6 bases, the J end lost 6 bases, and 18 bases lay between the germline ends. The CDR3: CASSPRNRGGEQYV. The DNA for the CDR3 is TGTGCCAGCTCGCCCCGCAACAGGGGGGGCGAGCAGTACGTC.

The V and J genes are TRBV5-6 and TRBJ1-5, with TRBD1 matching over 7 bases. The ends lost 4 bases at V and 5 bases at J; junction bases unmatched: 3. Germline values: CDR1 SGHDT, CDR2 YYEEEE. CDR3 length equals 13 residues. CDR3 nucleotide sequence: TGTGCCAGCAGCCAGGGGGGAGATCAGCCCCAGCATTTT. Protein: CASSQGGDQPQHF.

The CDR3 bases are TGTGCCAGCAGCTTGGCCGGGCAGGGGAGTTCACCCCTCCACTTT. Amino acids: CASSLAGQGSSPLHF. V is TRBV5-4 and J is TRBJ1-6; perhaps TRBD1 as D (6 bases). This CDR3 is 15 amino acids long. Germline V gene data show CDR1 as SGHNT and CDR2 as YYREEE (reference sequence). V lost 0 bases and J 9 bases, leaving 13 bases between the germline ends.

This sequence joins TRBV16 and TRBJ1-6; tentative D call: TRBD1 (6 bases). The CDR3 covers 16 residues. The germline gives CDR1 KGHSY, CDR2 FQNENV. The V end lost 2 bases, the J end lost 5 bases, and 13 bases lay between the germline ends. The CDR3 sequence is CASSQTIPGDNSPLHF. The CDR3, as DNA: TGTGCCAGCAGCCAAACTATCCCAGGGGATAATTCACCCCTCCACTTT. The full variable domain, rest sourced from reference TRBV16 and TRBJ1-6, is GEEVAQTPKHLVRGEGQKAKLYCAPIKGHSYVFWYQQVLKNEFKFLISFQNENVFDETGMPKERFSAKCLPNSPCSLEIQATKLEDSAVYFCASSQTIPGDNSPLHFGNGTRLTVT.

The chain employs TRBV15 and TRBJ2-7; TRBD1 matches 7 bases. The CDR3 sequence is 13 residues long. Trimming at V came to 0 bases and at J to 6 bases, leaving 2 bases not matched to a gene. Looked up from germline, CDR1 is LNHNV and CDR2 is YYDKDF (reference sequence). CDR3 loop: CATSRDSGGEQYV. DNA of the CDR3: TGTGCCACCAGCAGAGATTCAGGGGGCGAGCAGTACGTC.

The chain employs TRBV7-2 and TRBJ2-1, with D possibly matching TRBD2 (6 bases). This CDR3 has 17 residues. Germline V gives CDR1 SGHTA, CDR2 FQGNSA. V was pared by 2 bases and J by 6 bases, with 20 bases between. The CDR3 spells CASSLHRGGGRGNEQFF. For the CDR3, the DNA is TGTGCCAGCAGCTTACACCGGGGTGGGGGGAGAGGCAATGAGCAGTTCTTC.

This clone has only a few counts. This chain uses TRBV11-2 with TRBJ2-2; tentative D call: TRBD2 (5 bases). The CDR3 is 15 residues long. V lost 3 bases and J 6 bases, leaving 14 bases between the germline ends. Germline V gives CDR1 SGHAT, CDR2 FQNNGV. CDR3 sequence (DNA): TGTGCCAGCAGCTTCTTGAGGCCGGGATCCGGGGAGCTGTTTTTT. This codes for CASSFLRPGSGELFF.

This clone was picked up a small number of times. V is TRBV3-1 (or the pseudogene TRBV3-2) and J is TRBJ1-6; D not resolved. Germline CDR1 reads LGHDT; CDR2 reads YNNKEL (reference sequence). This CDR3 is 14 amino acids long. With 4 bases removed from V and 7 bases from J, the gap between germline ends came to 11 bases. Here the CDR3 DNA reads TGTGCCAGCAGCCGAGGCAGTATAAATTCACCCCTCCACTTT. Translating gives CASSRGSINSPLHF.

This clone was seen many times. The DNA of the CDR3 is TGTGCCAGCAGTCCAGGGGCCCAGGAGAATGAAAAACTGTTTTTT. The encoded protein is CASSPGAQENEKLFF. V and J are TRBV6-6 and TRBJ1-4; TRBD1 might be the D (6 bases). Trimming stripped 5 bases from V and 5 bases from J, with 15 bases between. Germline lookup yields CDR1 MNHNY and CDR2 SVGAGI (reference sequence). This CDR3 region has 15 residues.

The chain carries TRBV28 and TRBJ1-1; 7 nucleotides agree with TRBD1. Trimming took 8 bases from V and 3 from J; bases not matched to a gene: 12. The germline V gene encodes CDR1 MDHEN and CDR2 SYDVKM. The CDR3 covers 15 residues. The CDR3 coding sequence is TGTGCCAGCTATGAAACAGGCGGGACAGACACTGAAGCTTTCTTT. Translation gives CASYETGGTDTEAFF. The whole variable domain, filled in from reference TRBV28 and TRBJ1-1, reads DVKVTQSSRYLVKRTGEKVFLECVQDMDHENMFWYRQDPGLGLRLIYFSYDVKMKEKGDIPEGYSVSREKKERFSLILESASTNQTSMYLCASYETGGTDTEAFFGQGTRLTVV.

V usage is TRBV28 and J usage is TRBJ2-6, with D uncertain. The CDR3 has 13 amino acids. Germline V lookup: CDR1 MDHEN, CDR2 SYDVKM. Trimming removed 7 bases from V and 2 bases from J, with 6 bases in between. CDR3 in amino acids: CASMEPGANVLTF. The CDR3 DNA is TGTGCCAGCATGGAGCCTGGGGCCAACGTCCTGACTTTC.

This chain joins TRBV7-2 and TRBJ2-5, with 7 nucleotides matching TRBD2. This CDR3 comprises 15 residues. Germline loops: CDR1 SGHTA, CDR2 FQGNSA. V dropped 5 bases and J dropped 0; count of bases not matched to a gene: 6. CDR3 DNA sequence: TGTGCCAGCAGCCCTAGCGGATCGTACCAAGAGACCCAGTACTTC. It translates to CASSPSGSYQETQYF.

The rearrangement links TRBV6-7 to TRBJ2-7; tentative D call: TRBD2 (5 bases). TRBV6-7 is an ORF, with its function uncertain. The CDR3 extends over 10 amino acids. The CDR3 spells CCDGDDEQYV. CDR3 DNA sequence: TGTTGCGACGGGGATGACGAGCAGTACGTC.

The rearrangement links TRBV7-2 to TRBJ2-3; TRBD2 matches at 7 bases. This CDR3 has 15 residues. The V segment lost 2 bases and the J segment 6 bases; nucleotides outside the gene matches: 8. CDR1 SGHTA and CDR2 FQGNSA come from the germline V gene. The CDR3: CASSLRGGSRDTQYF. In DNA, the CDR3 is TGTGCCAGCAGCTTAAGGGGCGGGAGCCGCGATACGCAGTATTTT. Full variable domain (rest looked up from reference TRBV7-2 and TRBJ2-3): GAGVSQSPSNKVTEKGKDVELRCDPISGHTALYWYRQSLGQGLEFLIYFQGNSAPDKSGLPSDRFSAERTGGSVSTLTIQRTQQEDSAVYLCASSLRGGSRDTQYFGPGTRLTVL.

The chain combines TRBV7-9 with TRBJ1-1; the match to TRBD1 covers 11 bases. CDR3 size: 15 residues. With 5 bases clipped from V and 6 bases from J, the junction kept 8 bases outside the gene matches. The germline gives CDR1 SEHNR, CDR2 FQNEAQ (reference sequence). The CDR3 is CASSPDRGRIAEAFF. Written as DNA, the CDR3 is TGTGCCAGCAGCCCGGACAGGGGGCGCATCGCTGAAGCTTTCTTT.

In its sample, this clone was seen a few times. The CDR3 bases are TGTGCCAGCAGCTTTTACAGGGGCTACGAGCAGTACTTC. This sequence encodes CASSFYRGYEQYF. This rearrangement joins TRBV5-4 to TRBJ2-7; TRBD1 agrees at 7 bases. CDR3 length: 13 residues. Looked up from germline, CDR1 is SGHNT and CDR2 is YYREEE (reference sequence). Germline trimming cut 2 bases from V and 3 bases from J; bases unmatched to any gene: 2.

The CDR3 reads CASSLVAGFNTGELFF. CDR3 coding DNA: TGTGCCAGCAGCTTAGTGGCAGGATTTAACACCGGGGAGCTGTTTTTT. V gene TRBV7-3 combines with J gene TRBJ2-2; D remains ambiguous. The CDR3 is 16 amino acids. Per the germline V gene, CDR1 is SGHTA and CDR2 is FQGTGA. The V end lost 2 bases, the J end lost 2 bases, and 12 bases lay between the germline ends.

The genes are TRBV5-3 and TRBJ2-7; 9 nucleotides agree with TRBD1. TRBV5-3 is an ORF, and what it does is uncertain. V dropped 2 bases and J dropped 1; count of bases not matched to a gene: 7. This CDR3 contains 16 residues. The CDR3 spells CARSLGRDRESYEQYV. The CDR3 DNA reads TGTGCCAGAAGCTTAGGACGGGACAGGGAGTCCTACGAGCAGTACGTC.

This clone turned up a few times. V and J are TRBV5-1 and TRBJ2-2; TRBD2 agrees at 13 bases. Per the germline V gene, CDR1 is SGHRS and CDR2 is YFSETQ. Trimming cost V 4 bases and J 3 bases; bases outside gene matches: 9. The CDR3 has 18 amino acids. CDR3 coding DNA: TGCGCCAGCAGCACCCGGACTAGCGGGGGTCCCGACACCGGGGAGCTGTTTTTT. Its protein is CASSTRTSGGPDTGELFF.

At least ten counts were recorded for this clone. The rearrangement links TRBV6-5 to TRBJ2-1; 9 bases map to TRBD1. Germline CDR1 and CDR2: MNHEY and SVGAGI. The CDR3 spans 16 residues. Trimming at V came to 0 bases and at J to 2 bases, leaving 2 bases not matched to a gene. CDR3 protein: CASSYSNRGPYNEQFF. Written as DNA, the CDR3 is TGTGCCAGCAGTTACTCAAACAGGGGGCCCTACAATGAGCAGTTCTTC.